This T cell receptor (beta chain) stems from a study of siplizumab effects on memory and regulatory T cells. Findings and caveats of the study: Naive T cells seemed more diverse than memory cells; they also seemed major alloresponse contributors.

CDR1 MNHNY and CDR2 SVGAGI come from the germline V gene (reference sequence). V lost 5 bases and J 4 bases, leaving 11 bases between the germline ends. CDR3 length equals 13 residues. Around 9.8 x 10^4 TCR templates were measured in each sample. The data were produced by immunoSEQ multiplex PCR, yet TCRdb's version contains in-frame clones alone and is incomplete. The sample consists of over 85,000 clones, 96% of them appearing once. In regard to this clone: Its antigen is undetermined.

The rearrangement links TRBV6-6 to TRBJ1-2; no clear D. This receptor was identified in a human donor in good health. The sample was naive CD4+ T cells sorted from blood. CDR3 sequence: CASSQRETYGYTF. CDR3 nucleotides: TGTGCCAGCAGTCAACGGGAGACCTATGGCTACACCTTC.